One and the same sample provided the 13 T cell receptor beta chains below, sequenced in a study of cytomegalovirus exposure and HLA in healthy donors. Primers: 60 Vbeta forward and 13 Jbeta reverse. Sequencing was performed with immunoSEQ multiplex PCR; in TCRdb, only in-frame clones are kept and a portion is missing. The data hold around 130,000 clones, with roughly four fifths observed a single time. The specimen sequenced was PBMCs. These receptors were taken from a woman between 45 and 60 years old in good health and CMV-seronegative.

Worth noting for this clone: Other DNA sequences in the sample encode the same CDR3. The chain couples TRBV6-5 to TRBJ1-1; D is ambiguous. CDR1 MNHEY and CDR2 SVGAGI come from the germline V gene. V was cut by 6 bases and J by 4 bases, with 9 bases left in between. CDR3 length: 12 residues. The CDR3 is CASSSLGTEAFF. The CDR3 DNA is TGTGCCAGCAGCTCCCTCGGCACTGAAGCTTTCTTT.

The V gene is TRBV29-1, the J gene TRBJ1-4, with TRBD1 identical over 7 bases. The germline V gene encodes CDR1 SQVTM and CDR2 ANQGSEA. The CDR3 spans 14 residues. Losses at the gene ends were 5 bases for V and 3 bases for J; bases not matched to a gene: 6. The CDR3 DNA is TGCAGCGTTCCAGACAGGGACCCTAATGAAAAACTGTTTTTT. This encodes CSVPDRDPNEKLFF. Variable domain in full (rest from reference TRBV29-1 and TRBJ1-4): SAVISQKPSRDICQRGTSLTIQCQVDSQVTMMFWYRQQPGQSLTLIATANQGSEATYESGFVIDKFPISRPNLTFSTLTVSNMSPEDSSIYLCSVPDRDPNEKLFFGSGTQLSVL.

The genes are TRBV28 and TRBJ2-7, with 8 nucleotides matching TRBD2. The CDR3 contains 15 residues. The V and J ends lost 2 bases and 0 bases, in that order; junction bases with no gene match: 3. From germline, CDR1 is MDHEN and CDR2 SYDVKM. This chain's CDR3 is CASSLQAGASYEQYF. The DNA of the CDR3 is TGTGCCAGCAGTTTACAAGCGGGAGCCTCCTACGAGCAGTACTTC.

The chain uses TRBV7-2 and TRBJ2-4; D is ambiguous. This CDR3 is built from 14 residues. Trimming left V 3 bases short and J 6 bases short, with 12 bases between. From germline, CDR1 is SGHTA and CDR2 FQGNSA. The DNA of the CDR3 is TGTGCCAGCAGCTTTCAATCCTCGGGAAACATTCAGTACTTC. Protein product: CASSFQSSGNIQYF.

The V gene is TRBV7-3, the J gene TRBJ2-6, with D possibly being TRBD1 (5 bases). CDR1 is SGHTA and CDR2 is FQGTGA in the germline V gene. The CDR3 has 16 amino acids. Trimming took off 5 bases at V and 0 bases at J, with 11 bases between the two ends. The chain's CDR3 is CASSDRVDSGANVLTF. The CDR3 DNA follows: TGTGCCAGCAGCGACAGAGTCGACTCTGGGGCCAACGTCCTGACTTTC.

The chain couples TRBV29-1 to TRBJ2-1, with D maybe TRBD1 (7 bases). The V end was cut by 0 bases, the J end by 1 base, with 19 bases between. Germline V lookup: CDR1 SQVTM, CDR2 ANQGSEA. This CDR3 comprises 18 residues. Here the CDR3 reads CSVEDPGAGGLSYNEQFF. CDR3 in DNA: TGCAGCGTTGAAGATCCCGGGGCAGGGGGGTTATCCTACAATGAGCAGTTCTTC.

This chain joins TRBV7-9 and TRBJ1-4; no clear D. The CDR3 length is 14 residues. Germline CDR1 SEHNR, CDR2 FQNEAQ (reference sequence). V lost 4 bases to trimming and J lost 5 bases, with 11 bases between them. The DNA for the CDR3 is TGTGCCAGCAGCTCTTCAGGAGGGAATGAAAAACTGTTTTTT. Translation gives CASSSSGGNEKLFF.

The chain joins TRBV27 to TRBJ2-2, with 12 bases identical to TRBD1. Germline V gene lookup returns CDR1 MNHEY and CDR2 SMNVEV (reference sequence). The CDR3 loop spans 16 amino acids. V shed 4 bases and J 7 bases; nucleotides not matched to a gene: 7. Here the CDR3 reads CASSSPGQGAVGELFF. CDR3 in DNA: TGTGCCAGCAGTTCTCCGGGACAGGGGGCTGTCGGGGAGCTGTTTTTT.

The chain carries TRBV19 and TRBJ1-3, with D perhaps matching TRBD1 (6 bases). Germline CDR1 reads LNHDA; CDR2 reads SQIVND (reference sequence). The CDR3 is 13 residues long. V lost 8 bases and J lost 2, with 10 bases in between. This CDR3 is CASLQGAGNTIYF. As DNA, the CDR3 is TGTGCCAGTCTACAGGGCGCTGGAAACACCATATATTTT.

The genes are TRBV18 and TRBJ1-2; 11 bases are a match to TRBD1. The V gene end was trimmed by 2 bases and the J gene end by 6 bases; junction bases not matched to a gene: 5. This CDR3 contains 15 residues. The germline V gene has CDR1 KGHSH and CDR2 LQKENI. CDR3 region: CASSPRTGGIDGYTF. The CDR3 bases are TGTGCCAGCTCACCAAGGACAGGGGGCATAGATGGCTACACCTTC.

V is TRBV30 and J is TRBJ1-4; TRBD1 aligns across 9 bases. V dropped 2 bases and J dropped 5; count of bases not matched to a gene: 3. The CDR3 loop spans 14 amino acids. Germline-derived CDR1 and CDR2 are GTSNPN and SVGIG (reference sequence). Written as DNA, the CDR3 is TGTGCCTGGAGTAGCGGGACAGGGAATGAAAAACTGTTTTTT. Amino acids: CAWSSGTGNEKLFF.

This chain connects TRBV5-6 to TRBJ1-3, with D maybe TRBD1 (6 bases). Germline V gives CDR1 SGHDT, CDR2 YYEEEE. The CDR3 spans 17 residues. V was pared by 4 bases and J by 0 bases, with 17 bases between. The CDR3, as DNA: TGTGCCAGCAGCATGCCCGAACAGGGCTTCTCTGGAAACACCATATATTTT. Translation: CASSMPEQGFSGNTIYF.

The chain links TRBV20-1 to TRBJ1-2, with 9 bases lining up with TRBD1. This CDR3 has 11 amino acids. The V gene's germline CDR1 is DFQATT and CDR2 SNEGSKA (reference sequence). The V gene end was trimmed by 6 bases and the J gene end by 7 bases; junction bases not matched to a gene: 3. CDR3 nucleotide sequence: TGCAGTGCCACGACAGGGGGTGGCTACACCTTC. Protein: CSATTGGGYTF.